This T cell receptor beta chain is drawn from a study of cytomegalovirus exposure and HLA in healthy donors. Looking at the study overall: From around 180 million T cells, an earlier analysis saw approximately 110 million unique TCR beta sequences.

General observations from the study: The authors enumerated some 160 TCR beta chains as linked to cytomegalovirus. TRBV6-2, TRBV6-3 and other indistinguishable V segments were excluded.

Donors sampled were nominally healthy, though unrecorded immune exposures were likely. As concerns this clone: Its specificity is not known.

The CDR3 is made up of 13 amino acids. V shed 6 bases and J 13 bases; nucleotides not matched to a gene: 11. Germline values: CDR1 SGHVS, CDR2 FQNEAQ. Primers included in the PCR were 60 Vbeta and 13 Jbeta primers. Only in-frame clones appear in the TCRdb table, and some are missing; sequencing was by immunoSEQ multiplex PCR. The sample has some 130,000 clones, 55% to 75% seen once; the top ten hold about 1.6%. The V and J genes are TRBV7-8 and TRBJ1-4; 7 bases agree with TRBD1. This sequence originates from a man aged 30 to 45 in good health and CMV-seropositive. Source material: PBMCs. CDR3 nucleotide sequence: TGTGCCAGCAGTTCCGCCGGGACAGATACACTGTTTTTT. Encoded protein: CASSSAGTDTLFF.